The 7 T cell receptor beta chains listed next were all sequenced from one sample in a study of control samples from healthy donors and cancer patients. The method was immunoSEQ multiplex PCR; TCRdb's version includes in-frame clones alone and lacks a portion of them. The sample yields some 410,000 clones, around nine tenths seen once. The sequencing sample was made of PBMCs. These TCRs come from a man aged 40-50 years with head and neck cancer.

This clone was counted a single time. V gene TRBV9 combines with J gene TRBJ2-7; TRBD1 aligns across 9 bases. V dropped 3 bases and J dropped 5; count of bases not matched to a gene: 6. CDR3 size: 14 residues. The germline V gene encodes CDR1 SGDLS and CDR2 YYNGEE. The CDR3 bases are TGTGCCAGCAGCGGAGGGGACAGGGACGACGAGCAGTACTTC. This encodes CASSGGDRDDEQYF.

V is TRBV10-1 and J is TRBJ1-2; 8 nucleotides match TRBD1. There are 13 residues in the CDR3. Germline loops: CDR1 WNHNN, CDR2 SYGVQD (reference sequence). V shed 4 bases and J 8 bases; nucleotides not matched to a gene: 6. CDR3 bases: TGCGCCAGCAGTGTGGACAGGGCGTACGGCTACACCTTC. Its protein product is CASSVDRAYGYTF.

The V and J genes are TRBV5-6 and TRBJ2-7; D perhaps matches TRBD2 (6 bases). Germline assignment: CDR1 SGHDT and CDR2 YYEEEE. The CDR3 covers 15 residues. Trimming removed 0 bases from V and 3 bases from J, with 13 bases in between. The CDR3 DNA follows: TGTGCCAGCAGCTTGGGGACGGGGGTAATCTACGAGCAGTACTTC. It codes for CASSLGTGVIYEQYF.

The V call is TRBV5-8, the J call TRBJ2-2; D uncertain. The CDR3 contains 14 residues. With 3 bases removed from V and 3 bases from J, the gap between germline ends came to 9 bases. From germline, CDR1 is SGHTS and CDR2 YDEGEE. CDR3 protein: CASSSLWYTGELFF. The CDR3, as DNA: TGTGCCAGCAGCTCCCTCTGGTACACCGGGGAGCTGTTTTTT.

V gene TRBV7-2 combines with J gene TRBJ2-1, with D perhaps TRBD2 (6 bases). The CDR3 has 17 residues. V shed 5 bases and J shed 2 bases, with 19 bases lying between them. Looked up from germline, CDR1 is SGHTA and CDR2 is FQGNSA. DNA of the CDR3: TGTGCCAGCAGCCCCAGGGCGGGGCCTCCCGCCTACAATGAGCAGTTCTTC. Protein: CASSPRAGPPAYNEQFF.

J is TRBJ1-4 and V is TRBV10-2, with D hard to call. The CDR3 sequence is 14 residues long. Trimming shortened V by 8 bases and J by 4 bases, and 14 bases separated the two germline ends. Germline V gives CDR1 WSHSY, CDR2 SAAADI. In DNA, the CDR3 is TGCGCCAGCGGCCCGATAGTGCTTAATGAAAAACTGTTTTTT. It translates to CASGPIVLNEKLFF.

J is TRBJ1-5 and V is TRBV24-1, with no clear D. CDR1 and CDR2 (germline): KGHDR, SFDVKD. The CDR3 covers 14 residues. Trimming shortened V by 6 bases and J by 6 bases, and 14 bases separated the two germline ends. The CDR3 DNA sequence: TGTGCCACCAGTTCGGGAGGAAGCGGTCAGCCCCAGCATTTT. Amino acid sequence: CATSSGGSGQPQHF.